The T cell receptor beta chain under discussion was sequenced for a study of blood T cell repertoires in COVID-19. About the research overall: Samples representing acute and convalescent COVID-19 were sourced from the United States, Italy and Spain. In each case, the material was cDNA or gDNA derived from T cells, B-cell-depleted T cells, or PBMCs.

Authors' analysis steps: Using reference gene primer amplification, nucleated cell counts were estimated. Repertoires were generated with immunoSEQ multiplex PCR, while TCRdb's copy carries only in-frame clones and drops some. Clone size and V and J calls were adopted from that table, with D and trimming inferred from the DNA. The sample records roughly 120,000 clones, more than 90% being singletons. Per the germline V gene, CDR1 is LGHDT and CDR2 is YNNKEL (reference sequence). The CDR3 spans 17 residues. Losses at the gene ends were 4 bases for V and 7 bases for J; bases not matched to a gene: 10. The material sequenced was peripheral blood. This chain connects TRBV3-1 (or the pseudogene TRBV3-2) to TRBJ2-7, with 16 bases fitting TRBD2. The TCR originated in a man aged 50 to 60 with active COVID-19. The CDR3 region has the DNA TGTGCCAGCAGCCCGGGACTAGCGGGGGGGCTGATTAGGGAGCAGTACTTC. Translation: CASSPGLAGGLIREQYF.